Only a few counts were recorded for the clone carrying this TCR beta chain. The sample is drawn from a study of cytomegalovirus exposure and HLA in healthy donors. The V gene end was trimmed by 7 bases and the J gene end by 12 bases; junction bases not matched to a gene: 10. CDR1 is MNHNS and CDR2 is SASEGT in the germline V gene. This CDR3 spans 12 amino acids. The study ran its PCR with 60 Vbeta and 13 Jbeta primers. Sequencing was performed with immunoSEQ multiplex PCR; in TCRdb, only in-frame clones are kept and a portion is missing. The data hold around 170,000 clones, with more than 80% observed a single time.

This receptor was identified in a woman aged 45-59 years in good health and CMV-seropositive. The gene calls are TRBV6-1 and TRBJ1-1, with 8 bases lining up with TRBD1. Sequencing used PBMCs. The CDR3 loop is CASTTQGDEPFF. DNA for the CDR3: TGTGCCAGCACCACACAGGGGGATGAGCCTTTCTTT.